This T cell receptor beta chain comes out of a study of brain T cells in children with intractable seizures. Sequencing was limited to surgery cases with top T cell transcript signatures in brain tissue. CDR3 size: 16 residues. Germline CDR1 SGHRS, CDR2 YFSETQ. Unmatched junction bases numbered 12, after V lost 3 bases and J lost 4 bases. The study's findings and limits: Absence of clones before surgery may stem from lower sequencing depth.

Generated by immunoSEQ multiplex PCR, the TCRdb table keeps only in-frame clones and is missing some. The sample records around 70,000 clones, just over 90% being singletons. A word on this clone: Its antigen is undetermined.

This chain connects TRBV5-1 to TRBJ2-7; 8 positions match TRBD2. The specimen was peripheral blood, collected at surgery. This clonotype was obtained from a boy under two years old with tuberous sclerosis and intractable seizures. The CDR3 coding sequence is TGCGCCAGCAGCTCGACAACTAGCGGTCGATCGTACGAGCAGTACTTC. Its protein is CASSSTTSGRSYEQYF.